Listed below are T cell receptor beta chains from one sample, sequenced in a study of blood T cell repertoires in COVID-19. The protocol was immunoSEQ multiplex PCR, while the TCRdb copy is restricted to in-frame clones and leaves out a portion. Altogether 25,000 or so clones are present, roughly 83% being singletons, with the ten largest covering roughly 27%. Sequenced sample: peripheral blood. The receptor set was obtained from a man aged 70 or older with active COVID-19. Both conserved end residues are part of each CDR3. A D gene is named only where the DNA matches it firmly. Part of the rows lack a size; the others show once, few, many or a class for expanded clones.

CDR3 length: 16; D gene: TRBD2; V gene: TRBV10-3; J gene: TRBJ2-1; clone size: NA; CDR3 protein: CAIGGLAPLGDNEQFF; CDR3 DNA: TGTGCCATCGGGGGACTAGCCCCTCTCGGCGACAATGAGCAGTTCTTC
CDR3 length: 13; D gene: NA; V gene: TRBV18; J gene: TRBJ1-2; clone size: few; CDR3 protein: CASSPGQGGGYTF; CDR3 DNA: TGTGCCAGCTCACCTGGGCAGGGAGGTGGCTACACCTTC
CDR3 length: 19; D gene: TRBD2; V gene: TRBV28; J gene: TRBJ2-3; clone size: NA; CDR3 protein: CASSLMASGSGLREYTQYF; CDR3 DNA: TGTGCCAGCAGTTTAATGGCTAGCGGGAGTGGTTTACGAGAATATACGCAGTATTTT
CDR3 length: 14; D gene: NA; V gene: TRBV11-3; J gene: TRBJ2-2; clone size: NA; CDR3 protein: CASSSRQSTGELFF; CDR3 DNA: TGTGCCAGCAGCTCCCGACAGTCCACCGGGGAGCTGTTTTTT
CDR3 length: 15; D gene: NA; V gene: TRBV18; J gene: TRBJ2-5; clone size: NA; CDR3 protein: CASSIRPGAAETQYF; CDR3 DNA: TGTGCCAGCTCAATCCGACCGGGAGCAGCGGAGACCCAGTACTTC
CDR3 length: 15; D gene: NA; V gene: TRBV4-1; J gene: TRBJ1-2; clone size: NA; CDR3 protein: CASSQMAGALYGYTF; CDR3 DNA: TGCGCCAGCAGCCAAATGGCAGGGGCCCTCTATGGCTACACCTTC
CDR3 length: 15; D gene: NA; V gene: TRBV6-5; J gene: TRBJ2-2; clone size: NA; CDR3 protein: CASSYAGKNTGELFF; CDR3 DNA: TGTGCCAGCAGTTACGCCGGTAAAAACACCGGGGAGCTGTTTTTT
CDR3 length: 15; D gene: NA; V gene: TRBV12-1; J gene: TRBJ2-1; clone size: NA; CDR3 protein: CASSFVPSGGNEQFF; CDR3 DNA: TGTGCCAGCAGCTTTGTCCCTAGCGGGGGAAATGAGCAGTTCTTC
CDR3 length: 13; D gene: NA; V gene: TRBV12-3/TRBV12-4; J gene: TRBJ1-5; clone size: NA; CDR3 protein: CASSQGLGQPQHF; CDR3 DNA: TGTGCCAGCAGTCAGGGTTTGGGTCAGCCCCAGCATTTT
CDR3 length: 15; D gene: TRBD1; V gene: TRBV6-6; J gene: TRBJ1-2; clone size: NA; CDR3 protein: CASSYGAGQSGGYTF; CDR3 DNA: TGTGCCAGCAGTTACGGTGCGGGACAGTCGGGGGGCTACACCTTC
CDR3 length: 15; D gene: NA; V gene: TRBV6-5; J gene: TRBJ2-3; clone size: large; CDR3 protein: CASSSTNLYTDTQYF; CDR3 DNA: TGTGCCAGCAGTTCAACCAACCTATACACAGATACGCAGTATTTT
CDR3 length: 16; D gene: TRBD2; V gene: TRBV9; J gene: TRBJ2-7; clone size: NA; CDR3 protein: CASSEGGTSGTYEQYF; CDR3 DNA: TGTGCCAGCAGCGAGGGAGGGACTAGCGGGACCTACGAGCAGTACTTC
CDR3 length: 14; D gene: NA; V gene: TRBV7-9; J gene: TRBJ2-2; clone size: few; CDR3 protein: CASSLDSNTGELFF; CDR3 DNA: TGTGCCAGCAGCTTGGACAGCAACACCGGGGAGCTGTTTTTT
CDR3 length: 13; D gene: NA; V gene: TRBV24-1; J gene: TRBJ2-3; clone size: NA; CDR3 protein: CATSDLDKPPQYF; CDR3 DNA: TGTGCCACCAGTGATTTAGACAAGCCACCGCAGTATTTT
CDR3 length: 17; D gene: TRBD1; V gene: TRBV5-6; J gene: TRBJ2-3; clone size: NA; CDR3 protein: CASSLDLGDRSTDTQYF; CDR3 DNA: TGTGCCAGCAGCTTGGATTTAGGGGACAGGAGCACAGATACGCAGTATTTT
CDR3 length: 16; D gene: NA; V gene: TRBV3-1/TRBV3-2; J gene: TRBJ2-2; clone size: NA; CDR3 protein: CASSQGNLAITGELFF; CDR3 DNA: TGTGCCAGCAGCCAAGGGAACCTAGCGATCACCGGGGAGCTGTTTTTT
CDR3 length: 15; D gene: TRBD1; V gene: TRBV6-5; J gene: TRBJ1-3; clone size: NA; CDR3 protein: CASSITGGSGNTIYF; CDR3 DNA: TGTGCCAGCAGTATAACAGGGGGCTCTGGTAACACCATATATTTT
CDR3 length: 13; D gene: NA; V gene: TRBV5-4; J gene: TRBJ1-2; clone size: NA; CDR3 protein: CASSFRGGDGYTF; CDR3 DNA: TGTGCCAGCAGCTTCAGGGGAGGGGATGGCTACACCTTC
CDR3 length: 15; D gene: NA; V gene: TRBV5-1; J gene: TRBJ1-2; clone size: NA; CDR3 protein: CASSNIRDNPRGYTF; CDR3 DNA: TGCGCCAGCAGCAACATTCGGGACAATCCTCGTGGCTACACCTTC
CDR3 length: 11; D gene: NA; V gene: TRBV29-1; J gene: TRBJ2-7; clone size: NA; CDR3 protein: CSGKNSYEQYF; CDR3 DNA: TGCAGCGGTAAAAACTCCTACGAGCAGTACTTC
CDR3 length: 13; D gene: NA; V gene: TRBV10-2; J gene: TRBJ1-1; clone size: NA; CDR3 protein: CASSEGQLTEAFF; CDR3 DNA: TGCGCCAGCAGTGAGGGACAACTTACTGAAGCTTTCTTT
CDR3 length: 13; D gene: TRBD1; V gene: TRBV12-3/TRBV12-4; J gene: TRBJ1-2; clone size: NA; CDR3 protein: CASSGQGAYGYTF; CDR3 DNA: TGTGCCAGCAGTGGACAGGGCGCCTATGGCTACACCTTC
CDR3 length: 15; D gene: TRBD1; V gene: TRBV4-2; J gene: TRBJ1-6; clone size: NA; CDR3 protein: CASSQWDRYNSPLHF; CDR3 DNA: TGTGCCAGCAGCCAATGGGACAGATATAATTCACCCCTCCACTTT
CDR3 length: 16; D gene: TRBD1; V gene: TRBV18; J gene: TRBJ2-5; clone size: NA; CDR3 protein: CASSLAGTGYQETQYF; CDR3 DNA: TGTGCCAGCTCACTAGCCGGGACAGGGTATCAAGAGACCCAGTACTTC
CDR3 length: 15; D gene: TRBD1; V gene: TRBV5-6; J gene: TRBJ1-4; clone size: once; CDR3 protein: CASSSYRGRNEKLFF; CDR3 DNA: TGTGCCAGCAGCTCCTACAGGGGAAGGAATGAAAAACTGTTTTTT
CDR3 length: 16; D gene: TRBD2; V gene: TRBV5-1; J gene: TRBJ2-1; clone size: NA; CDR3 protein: CASSPLAGPSYNEQFF; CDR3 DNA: TGCGCCAGCAGCCCATTAGCGGGACCTTCCTACAATGAGCAGTTCTTC
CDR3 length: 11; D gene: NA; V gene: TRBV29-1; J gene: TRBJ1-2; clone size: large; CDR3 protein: CSVIHGEGYTF; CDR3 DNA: TGCAGCGTCATACACGGGGAAGGCTACACCTTC
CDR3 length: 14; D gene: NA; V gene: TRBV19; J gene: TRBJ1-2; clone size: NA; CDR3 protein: CASSPRVSNYGYTF; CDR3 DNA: TGTGCCAGTAGTCCCAGGGTATCTAACTATGGCTACACCTTC
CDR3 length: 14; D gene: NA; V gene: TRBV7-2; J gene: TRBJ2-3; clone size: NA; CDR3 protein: CASSWGQSTDTQYF; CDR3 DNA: TGTGCCAGCAGCTGGGGACAAAGCACAGATACGCAGTATTTT
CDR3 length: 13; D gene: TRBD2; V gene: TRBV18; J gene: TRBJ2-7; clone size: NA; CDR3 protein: CASSPGTNREQYF; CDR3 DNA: TGTGCCAGCTCACCTGGGACTAACCGCGAGCAGTACTTC
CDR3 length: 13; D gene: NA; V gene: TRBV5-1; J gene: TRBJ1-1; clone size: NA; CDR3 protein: CASQKGVGTEAFF; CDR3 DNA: TGCGCCAGCCAAAAGGGGGTAGGGACTGAAGCTTTCTTT
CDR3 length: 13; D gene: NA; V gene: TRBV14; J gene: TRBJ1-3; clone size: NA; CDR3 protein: CASSTGTGNTIYF; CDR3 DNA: TGTGCCAGCAGCACAGGGACTGGAAACACCATATATTTT